A selection of T cell receptor beta chains follows, all from one sample in a study of blood T cell dynamics during melanoma immunotherapy. Only in-frame clones appear in the TCRdb table, and some are missing; sequencing was by immunoSEQ multiplex PCR. The sample holds 15,000 to 20,000 clones, around 83% seen once. Sample: blood, taken from a patient treated with checkpoint blockade. The receptors shown here come from a human donor with melanoma. The CDR3 runs from the conserved cysteine through the conserved F or W. A D gene is named only where the DNA matches it firmly. Only part of the rows carry a size: once, few, many, or a class if the clone is expanded.

- TRBJ1-4 TRBV27 - TGTGCCAGCAGTTTATTCGGGGGCCCGGGGGAAAAACTGTTTTTT CASSLFGGPGEKLFF
- TRBJ1-2 TRBV11-1 - TGTGCCAGCAGCTTAGGGGGGCAGTACCTAGGACGTCGCTATGGCTACACCTTC CASSLGGQYLGRRYGYTF
TRBD1 TRBJ2-7 TRBV7-2 - TGTGCCAGCAGCCTTACAGGGGTCGAGCAGTACTTC CASSLTGVEQYF
- TRBJ1-6 TRBV14 - TGTGCCAGCAAGGGGGTGGGGGAGTCACCCCTCCACTTT CASKGVGESPLHF
TRBD2 TRBJ2-3 TRBV2 - TGTGCCAGCAGTGAACCTAGCGGGATCACAGATACGCAGTATTTT CASSEPSGITDTQYF
- TRBJ1-6 TRBV27 - TGTGCCAGCAGTTTAGGGGCAGGGTTATCATCACCCCTCCACTTT CASSLGAGLSSPLHF
TRBD1 TRBJ2-7 TRBV30 - TGTGCCGGGACAGGGTCAGCGGGGTCCTACGAGCAGTACTTC CAGTGSAGSYEQYF
- TRBJ2-1 TRBV11-2 - TGTGCCAGCAATCAGCGGATCTTCAATGAGCAGTTCTTC CASNQRIFNEQFF
TRBD2 TRBJ2-1 TRBV6-6 - TGTGCCAGCAGTTACATGGCGGGAGGGGCCAATGAGCAGTTCTTC CASSYMAGGANEQFF
- TRBJ2-1 TRBV18 - TGTGCCAGCTCACCTGCCTTAGGGTTGAGCTCCTACAATGAGCAGTTCTTC CASSPALGLSSYNEQFF
- TRBJ2-2 TRBV18 - TGTGCCAGCTCACCACTGGACAAGGGGTCGGAGCTGTTTTTT CASSPLDKGSELFF
- TRBJ2-5 TRBV7-8 - TGTGCCAGCAGCCCAGGGGGGGGTTTGGGGTCAGGAGAGACCCAGTACTTC CASSPGGGLGSGETQYF
TRBD2 TRBJ2-3 TRBV7-3 - TGTGCCAGCAGCCCGGGGACTAGCGGAAGATCTAGCACAGATACGCAGTATTTT CASSPGTSGRSSTDTQYF
TRBD1 TRBJ2-2 TRBV6-5 - TGTGCCAGCAGACGTTACAGGGGCACCGGGGAGCTGTTTTTT CASRRYRGTGELFF
TRBD1 TRBJ2-1 TRBV6-1 - TGTGCCAGCAGTGACTCGACAGGGTCAAGCGATGAGCAGTTCTTC CASSDSTGSSDEQFF
- TRBJ2-7 TRBV28 - TGTGCCAGCAGTTTAAGCTGGTACGAGCAGTACTTC CASSLSWYEQYF
- TRBJ2-7 TRBV6-5 - TGTGCCAGCATAGGAGCCTACGAGCAGTACTTC CASIGAYEQYF
- TRBJ2-7 TRBV14 - TGTGCCAGCAGCCAGGGGATAGGGACTTACGAGCAGTACTTC CASSQGIGTYEQYF
TRBD1 TRBJ1-2 TRBV19 few TGTGCCAGTGCCCGGGGACAGGGTGGCGGCTACACCTTC CASARGQGGGYTF
- TRBJ2-1 TRBV7-2 - TGTGCCAGCAGCTTAAGTCGGGACTCCTACAATGAGCAGTTCTTC CASSLSRDSYNEQFF
TRBD2 TRBJ2-1 TRBV10-2 few TGCGCCAGCGTTGGACTAGCGGGAGGGTCCTACAATGAGCAGTTCTTC CASVGLAGGSYNEQFF
TRBD2 TRBJ2-2 TRBV11-1 - TGTGCCAGCAACCCCATGACGGGACTAGCGAACACCGGGGAGCTGTTTTTT CASNPMTGLANTGELFF
TRBD2 TRBJ2-7 TRBV10-3 - TGTGCCATCACCCCCGCTAGCGGCTCCTACGAGCAGTACTTC CAITPASGSYEQYF
TRBD2 TRBJ2-7 TRBV11-2 - TGTGCCAGCAGCTTTGGCGGGGGTTCCTACGAGCAGTACTTC CASSFGGGSYEQYF
TRBD1 TRBJ2-7 TRBV6-6 once TGTGCCAGCAGTTACTCGCAGGGGGCCTACGAGCAGTACTTC CASSYSQGAYEQYF
TRBD2 TRBJ2-7 TRBV28 - TGTGCCACCAAGGGACTAGCGGGAGATATCCAGTACGAGCAGTACTTC CATKGLAGDIQYEQYF
TRBD2 TRBJ2-7 TRBV12-5 - TGTGCTAGTGGTTTGGGAGGGACTAGCGGCTACGAGCAGTACTTC CASGLGGTSGYEQYF
- TRBJ1-1 TRBV6-1 - TGTGCCAGCAGGGGAGGGGCTGAAGCTTTCTTT CASRGGAEAFF
- TRBJ1-2 TRBV6-5 once TGTGCCAGCAGTTTCGAACGTACAGGGCTGGCCTATGGCTACACCTTC CASSFERTGLAYGYTF
- TRBJ2-5 TRBV21-1 - TGTGCCAGCAGCAAAGCTAGGGTCAAGGAGACCCAGTACTTC CASSKARVKETQYF
TRBD1 TRBJ1-6 TRBV10-3 - TGTGCCATCAGTGTCGGGACAGGGAATTCACCCCTCCACTTT CAISVGTGNSPLHF
- TRBJ2-2 TRBV19 - TGTGCCAGTAGTATAACAGGGCCCACCGGGGAGCTGTTTTTT CASSITGPTGELFF
- TRBJ2-2 TRBV11-3 - TGTGCCAGCAGCCGCACAACGACCGGGGAGCTGTTTTTT CASSRTTTGELFF
TRBD1 TRBJ1-3 TRBV28 - TGTGCCAGCAGCCCCCCTAAGGGACAGGGGCCCACCATATATTTT CASSPPKGQGPTIYF
- TRBJ2-1 TRBV5-6 - TGTGCCAGCAGCTTCTCTACCCTCTACAATGAGCAGTTCTTC CASSFSTLYNEQFF
TRBD2 TRBJ2-2 TRBV9 - TGTGCCAGCAGCGTAGGAATTAGCGGGAGGGAACACACCGGGGAGCTGTTTTTT CASSVGISGREHTGELFF
- TRBJ2-3 TRBV28 - TGTGCCAGCAGTTCAGTACAGGGGGGGACAGATACGCAGTATTTT CASSSVQGGTDTQYF
- TRBJ1-2 TRBV7-1 - TGTGCCAGCAGCTTAGCTGGGGGCTACACCTTC CASSLAGGYTF
TRBD1 TRBJ1-2 TRBV5-1 - TGCGCCAGCAGCTTGCAGGGACAGGATAATGGCTACACCTTC CASSLQGQDNGYTF
- TRBJ1-2 TRBV21-1 - - CASARFGQGIDGYTF
- TRBJ2-3 TRBV27 once TGTGCCAGCAGTTTAGTCCTAGCTAGGACAGATACGCAGTATTTT CASSLVLARTDTQYF
- TRBJ1-5 TRBV5-8 - TGTGCCAGCAGCTTGTTAGCCCAGCCCCAGCATTTT CASSLLAQPQHF
- TRBJ2-2 TRBV4-1 - TGCGCCAGCAGCCAAGAGGGATGGACTACCCTCCCCGGGGAGCTGTTTTTT CASSQEGWTTLPGELFF
- TRBJ2-1 TRBV7-9 - TGTGCCAGCAGCCCCGAGGGGTCCAATGAGCAGTTCTTC CASSPEGSNEQFF
- TRBJ2-3 TRBV11-3 - TGTGCCAGCAGCTTAGAGGGACTCCGGAGGTCAGATACGCAGTATTTT CASSLEGLRRSDTQYF
- TRBJ1-4 TRBV5-6 - TGTGCCAGCAGCTGGGGGGTCGGCCTTCGGGAGGAAAAACTGTTTTTT CASSWGVGLREEKLFF
- TRBJ2-3 TRBV11-3 - TGTGCCAGCAGCTTAGGACGGGCTAGTGCAGATACGCAGTATTTT CASSLGRASADTQYF
- TRBJ2-5 TRBV7-9 - TGTGCCAGCCGGCAGAAGACCCAAGAGACCCAGTACTTC CASRQKTQETQYF
TRBD1 TRBJ1-4 TRBV4-1 - TGCGCCAGCAGCCAAGGGTGGGGGACAGTTAATGAAAAACTGTTTTTT CASSQGWGTVNEKLFF
TRBD1 TRBJ2-5 TRBV7-7 - TGTGCTAGCAGCTTAGCCCAGGGGGCGCCGGAGACCCAGTACTTC CASSLAQGAPETQYF